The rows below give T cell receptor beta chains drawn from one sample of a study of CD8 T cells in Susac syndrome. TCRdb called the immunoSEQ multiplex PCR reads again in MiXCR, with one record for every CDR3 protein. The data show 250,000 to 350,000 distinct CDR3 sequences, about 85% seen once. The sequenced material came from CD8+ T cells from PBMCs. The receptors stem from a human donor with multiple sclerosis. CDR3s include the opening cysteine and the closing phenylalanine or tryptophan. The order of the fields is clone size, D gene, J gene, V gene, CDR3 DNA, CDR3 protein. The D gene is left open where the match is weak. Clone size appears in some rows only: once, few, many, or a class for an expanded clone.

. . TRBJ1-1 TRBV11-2 TGTGCCAGCAGCTTAGAAGGGTTTGGCACTGAAGTTTTCTTT CASSLEGFGTEVFF
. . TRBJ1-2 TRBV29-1 TGCAGCGTTGATCTGGGTTTGGCCTATGGCTACACCTTC CSVDLGLAYGYTF
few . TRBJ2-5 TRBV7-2 TGTGCCAGCAGCCCGTATGGGACACGGATTCAAGAGACCCAGTACTTC CASSPYGTRIQETQYF
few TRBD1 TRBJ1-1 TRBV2 TGTGCCAGCCTCGACAGGGGTACTGAAGCTTTCTTT CASLDRGTEAFF
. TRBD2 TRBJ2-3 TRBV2 TGTGCCAGCAGGGGGACTAGGCTGTACTATACGCAGTATTTT CASRGTRLYYTQYF
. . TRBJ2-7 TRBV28 TGTGCCAGCAGGATGGGGGCGGTCGGGCAGTACTTC CASRMGAVGQYF
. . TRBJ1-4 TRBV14 TGTGCCAGCAGCCAAGGGACAGTTAATGAAAAACTGTTTTTT CASSQGTVNEKLFF
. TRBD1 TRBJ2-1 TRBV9 TGTGCCAGCAGCGTCGCCGGGACAGGGGTAAATGAGCAGTTCTTC CASSVAGTGVNEQFF
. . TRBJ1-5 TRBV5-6 TGTGCCAGCAGCTTGGCCCATATGGGGGATCAGCCCCAGCATTTT CASSLAHMGDQPQHF
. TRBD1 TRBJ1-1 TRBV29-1 TGCAGCGTTGAAGTAGGACAGGGAAAAGCTTTCTTT CSVEVGQGKAFF
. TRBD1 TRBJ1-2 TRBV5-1 TGCGCCAGCAGCGACCGGGACAGGGTCGAGGGCTACACCTTC CASSDRDRVEGYTF
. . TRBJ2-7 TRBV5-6 TGTGCCAGCAGCTTGGCCGAATGGCCATACGAGCAGTACTTC CASSLAEWPYEQYF
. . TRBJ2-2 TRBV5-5 TGTGCCAGCAGCTTGGCGGTATGGCGGGCCCTCACCGGGGAGCTGTTTTTT CASSLAVWRALTGELFF
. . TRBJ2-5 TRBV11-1 TGTGCCAGCAGCCTAGACTGGGAAGAGACCCAGTACTTC CASSLDWEETQYF
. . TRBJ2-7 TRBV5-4 TGTGCCAGCAGTTCCAGGACGGACTACTACGAGCAGTACTTC CASSSRTDYYEQYF
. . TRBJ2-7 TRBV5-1 TGCGCCAGCAGCTTCCGGGATCGCCAATACGAGCAGTACTTC CASSFRDRQYEQYF
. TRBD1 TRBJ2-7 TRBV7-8 TGTGCCAGCAGCGTACTGGGACAGTGGACCTCCTACGAGCAGTACTTC CASSVLGQWTSYEQYF
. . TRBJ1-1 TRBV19 TGTGCCAGTAGGGTCGGGGGGATCGGCACTGAAGCTTTCTTT CASRVGGIGTEAFF
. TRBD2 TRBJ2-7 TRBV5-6 TGTGCCAGCAGTTCCGGACTAGCCCGCATTGCCTACGAGCAGTACTTC CASSSGLARIAYEQYF
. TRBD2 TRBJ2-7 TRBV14 TGTGCCAGCAGCCAGGGACTAGCAACCGAGCAGTACTTC CASSQGLATEQYF
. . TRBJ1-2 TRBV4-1 TGCGCCAGCACCCAAAGGGGTGCCTATGGCTACACCTTC CASTQRGAYGYTF
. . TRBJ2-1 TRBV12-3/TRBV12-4 TGTGCCAGCAGTCTCGTCCGGGTCTCCTACAATGAGCAGTTCTTC CASSLVRVSYNEQFF
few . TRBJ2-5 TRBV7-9 TGTGCCAGCAGCCCCGGGGAGACCCAGTACTTC CASSPGETQYF
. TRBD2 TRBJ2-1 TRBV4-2 TGTGCCAGCAGCCCTCTCCAAGCGGGAGCGCTTTATAATGAGCAGTTCTTC CASSPLQAGALYNEQFF
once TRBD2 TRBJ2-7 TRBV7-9 TGTGCCGGCAGCTTAAGCGGGAGCTCCGACGAGCAGTACTTC CAGSLSGSSDEQYF
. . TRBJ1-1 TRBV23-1 TGCGCCAGAAGACAGAAAATTAACACTGAAGCTTTCTTT CARRQKINTEAFF
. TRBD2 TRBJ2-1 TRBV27 TGTGCCAGCAGTTTATACGGCGGGAGCGTTTACTCCTACAATGAGCAGTTCTTC CASSLYGGSVYSYNEQFF
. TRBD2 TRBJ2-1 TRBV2 TGTGCCAGCAGGGCACCGGGACTAGCGGGGGAGGGGCCGGAGCAGTTCTTC CASRAPGLAGEGPEQFF
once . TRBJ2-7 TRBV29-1 TGCAGCGTTAAAAAAAACTACGAGCAGTACTTC CSVKKNYEQYF
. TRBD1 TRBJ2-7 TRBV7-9 TGTGCCAGCAGCTATGGACAGGGCCACTACGAGCAGTACTTC CASSYGQGHYEQYF
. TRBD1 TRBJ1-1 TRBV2 TGTGCCACGGGGACAGGCCCTGAAGCTTTCTTT CATGTGPEAFF
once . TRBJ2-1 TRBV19 TGTGCCAGTAGTATTAGTCACACAGCTAGCTCCTACAATGAGCAGTTCTTC CASSISHTASSYNEQFF
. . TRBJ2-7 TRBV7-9 TGTGCCAGCAGCTTAAGCAGGAAAGCCTACGAGCAGTACTTC CASSLSRKAYEQYF
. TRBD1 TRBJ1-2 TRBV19 TGTGCCAGTAGTGCTCTAGTCTTAGGACAGGGAAGCTATGGCTACACCTTC CASSALVLGQGSYGYTF
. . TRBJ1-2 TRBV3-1 TGTGCCAGCAGCCAACCGGGGGAGGCCTATGGCTACACCTTC CASSQPGEAYGYTF
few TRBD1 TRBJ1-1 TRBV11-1 TGTGCCAGCAGCTTCGGACAGGGAACTGAAGCTTTCTTT CASSFGQGTEAFF
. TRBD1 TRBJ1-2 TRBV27 TGTGCCAGCAGGGGGACAGGGAAGGTTTATGGCTACACCTTC CASRGTGKVYGYTF
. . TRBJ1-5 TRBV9 TGTGCCAGCAGGGGGGGACGGGAACCCAATCAGCCCCAGCATTTT CASRGGREPNQPQHF
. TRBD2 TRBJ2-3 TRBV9 TGTGCCAGCAACTCAGGCGGGACTAGCCTCACAGATACGCAGTATTTT CASNSGGTSLTDTQYF
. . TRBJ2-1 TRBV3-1 TGTGCCAGCAGCGTTATAGCGCGCGAGCAGTTCTTC CASSVIAREQFF
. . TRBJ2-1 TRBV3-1 TGTGCCAGCAGCCAAGTCCACGGTTCGGACCCAAAAAGCTCCTACAATGAGCAGTTCTTC CASSQVHGSDPKSSYNEQFF
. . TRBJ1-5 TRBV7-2 TGTGCCAGCAGCTTAGACGGGGGGAGCAATCAGCCCCAGCATTTT CASSLDGGSNQPQHF
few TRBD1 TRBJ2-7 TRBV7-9 TGTGCCAGCAGCATCAGACAGGGGGCGGCCTACGAGCAGTACTTC CASSIRQGAAYEQYF
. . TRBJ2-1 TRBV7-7 TGTGCTAGCAGCTTATGGGGCGGGACTGACAACGAGCAGTTCTTC CASSLWGGTDNEQFF
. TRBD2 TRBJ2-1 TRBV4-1 TGCGCCAGCAGCCAAGTTTTTGGTATTGGGGGACTAGCGGGAGGAGGGAGCTCCTACAATGAGCAGTTCTTC CASSQVFGIGGLAGGGSSYNEQFF
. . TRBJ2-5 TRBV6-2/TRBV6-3 TGTGCCAGCAGTTACCCGACAGTCGGAGAGACCCAGTACTTC CASSYPTVGETQYF
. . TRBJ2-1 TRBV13 TGTGCCAGCAGCCTGAGTACTAGGCGTTTCGAGCAGTTCTTC CASSLSTRRFEQFF
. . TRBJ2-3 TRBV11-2 TGTGCCAGCGGTGACGGGACGGAAAAAGAGTCGGATACGCAGTATTTT CASGDGTEKESDTQYF
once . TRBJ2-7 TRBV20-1 TGCAGTGCTAGAATGGCGGGTCTCGCCGAGCAGTACTTC CSARMAGLAEQYF
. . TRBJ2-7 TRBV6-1 TGTGCCAGCAGTGAAGGGAAGGGACTGGGGGAGCAGTACTTC CASSEGKGLGEQYF